Below, 29 T cell receptor beta chains from the same sample are listed, as sequenced in a study of type 1 and type 2 diabetes patients. The PCR template was genomic DNA. Amplification of the beta chain CDR3 used 30 forward and 13 reverse multiplex primers. TCRdb re-called the multiplex PCR reads through MiXCR, storing one row per CDR3 protein. The profile covers 280,000 or so distinct CDR3 sequences, with over 45% appearing a single time and roughly 13% taken by the ten largest. Sequenced: peripheral blood mononuclear cells (PBMCs). All receptors come from a man aged 18-30 years with type 2 diabetes.

This chain uses TRBV13 with TRBJ1-5; 10 bases agree with TRBD1. The V gene's germline CDR1 is PRHDT and CDR2 FYEKMQ (reference sequence). V trimming: 6 bases; J trimming: 5 bases; junction bases outside the gene matches: 7. CDR3 length equals 15 residues. In DNA form, the CDR3 reads TGTGCCAGCAGTTGGACAGGGGGAAGCCATCAGCCCCAGCATTTT. It codes for CASSWTGGSHQPQHF.

This clonotype was seen a handful of times. This sequence joins TRBV10-3 and TRBJ1-2, with TRBD1 identical over 9 bases. V lost 2 bases to trimming and J lost 5 bases; unmatched junction nucleotides: 9. The CDR3 is made up of 16 amino acids. CDR1 and CDR2 (germline): ENHRY, SYGVKD. CDR3 DNA: TGTGCCATCAGTGAGAATCGCGGACAGGGGTATTATGGCTACACCTTC. As protein: CAISENRGQGYYGYTF.

In its sample, this clonotype was seen a few times. This rearrangement joins TRBV19 to TRBJ2-3; D gene unclear. The germline V gene has CDR1 LNHDA and CDR2 SQIVND (reference sequence). CDR3 length equals 12 residues. V was shortened by 4 bases and J by 7 bases, with 9 bases between the two germline ends. Written as DNA, the CDR3 is TGTGCCAGTAGTACCGCTCCCAATACGCAGTATTTT. Its translation: CASSTAPNTQYF.

About this clonotype itself: No conserved phenylalanine or tryptophan is present at the end of the CDR3, so a read error is the likely explanation. For the CDR3, the DNA is TGTGCCAGCACCCGGACAGGGGTAAATTCACCCCTCCACTCT. This translates into CASTRTGVNSPLHS. The rearrangement links TRBV7-2 to TRBJ1-6, with TRBD1 matching 9 bases. Per germline, CDR1 SGHTA and CDR2 FQGNSA. This CDR3 comprises 14 residues. With 7 bases clipped from V and 7 bases from J, the junction kept 5 bases outside the gene matches.

This clonotype has a handful of counts. The chain recombines TRBV7-2 with TRBJ2-1; D is possibly TRBD1 or TRBD2 (5 bases each). Germline CDR1 is SGHTA and CDR2 is FQGNSA. V lost 8 bases and J lost 6, with 20 bases in between. The CDR3 has 15 residues. CDR3 in DNA: TGTGCCAGCGGGGCTCAGGGAGCGGTAGTCAATGAGCAGTTCTTC. It codes for CASGAQGAVVNEQFF.

The chain couples TRBV30 to TRBJ1-6; 9 bases line up with TRBD1. Germline-derived CDR1 and CDR2 are GTSNPN and SVGIG (reference sequence). Losses at the gene ends were 8 bases for V and 14 bases for J; bases not matched to a gene: 13. The CDR3 is 13 residues long. The CDR3 nucleotides read TGTGCCAGTAGGGACAGGGCGTCGTCGGCCCTCCACTTT. This encodes CASRDRASSALHF.

Note on this clonotype: Just one base apart from a much larger clone, this may be a read error. The V call is TRBV19, the J call TRBJ1-1; D may be TRBD1 (6 bases). V lost 7 bases and J lost 1, with 10 bases in between. This CDR3 is 13 amino acids long. Looked up from germline, CDR1 is LNHDA and CDR2 is SQIVND (reference sequence). CDR3 region: CASKKGGNTEAFF. The CDR3 DNA reads as TGTGCCAGTAAGAAGGGGGGGAACACTGAAGCTTTCTTT.

The rearrangement uses TRBV7-8 and TRBJ2-7; TRBD1 or TRBD2 may be the D gene (5 bases each). This CDR3 has 15 amino acids. Trimming cost V 1 base and J 0 bases, with 10 bases left between them. Germline V lookup: CDR1 SGHVS, CDR2 FQNEAQ. The CDR3 sequence: CASSLGVGASYEQYF. DNA for the CDR3: TGTGCCAGCAGCTTAGGAGTCGGGGCCTCCTACGAGCAGTACTTC.

The chain uses TRBV10-3 and TRBJ2-3; D is possibly TRBD1 (5 bases). V shed 0 bases and J shed 2 bases, with 18 bases lying between them. Germline assignment: CDR1 ENHRY and CDR2 SYGVKD. The CDR3 sequence is 18 residues long. CDR3 coding DNA: TGTGCCATCAGTGAGTCGGGCAGGGCCTCGAGAACCACAGATACGCAGTATTTT. It specifies CAISESGRASRTTDTQYF.

The J gene is TRBJ2-7, the V gene TRBV12-3 or TRBV12-4, with TRBD1 matching 10 bases. There are 14 residues in the CDR3. V trimming: 6 bases; J trimming: 7 bases; junction bases outside the gene matches: 9. This CDR3 reads CASSLSTGGNEQYF. In nucleotides, the CDR3 is TGTGCCAGCAGCCTATCGACAGGGGGCAATGAGCAGTACTTC.

This clonotype was counted between two and nine times. V gene TRBV15 combines with J gene TRBJ2-7; TRBD1 agrees at 11 bases. J gave up 4 bases and V 4 bases, and 9 bases lay outside the gene matches. The germline V gene has CDR1 LNHNV and CDR2 YYDKDF (reference sequence). The CDR3 consists of 16 residues. The CDR3 sequence is CATSTNPGQGVYEQYF. CDR3 nucleotides: TGTGCCACCAGCACAAACCCGGGACAGGGGGTATACGAGCAGTACTTC. The full variable domain, completed using reference TRBV15 and TRBJ2-7, is DAMVIQNPRYQVTQFGKPVTLSCSQTLNHNVMYWYQQKSSQAPKLLFHYYDKDFNNEADTPDNFQSRRPNTSFCFLDIRSPGLGDTAMYLCATSTNPGQGVYEQYFGPGTRLTVT.

V and J are TRBV30 and TRBJ1-6, with 9 positions matching TRBD1. V lost 3 bases and J lost 8; bases outside the gene matches: 8. In germline, CDR1 is GTSNPN, CDR2 SVGIG (reference sequence). This CDR3 comprises 15 residues. The CDR3 DNA reads TGTGCCTGGAGACTAACAGGGGGCGGTTATTCACCCCTCCACTTT. Residues: CAWRLTGGGYSPLHF. The full variable domain, in which reference TRBV30 and TRBJ1-6 provide the parts outside the CDR3, is SQTIHQWPATLVQPVGSPLSLECTVEGTSNPNLYWYRQAAGRGLQLLFYSVGIGQISSEVPQNLSASRPQDRQFILSSKKLLLSDSGFYLCAWRLTGGGYSPLHFGNGTRLTVT.

The V gene is TRBV12-3 or TRBV12-4, the J gene TRBJ2-1; the D is unclear. The V end was cut by 6 bases, the J end by 4 bases, with 7 bases between. CDR3 length equals 12 residues. CDR3 amino acids: CASRRSYNEQFF. CDR3 sequence (DNA): TGTGCCAGCAGGAGATCTTACAATGAGCAGTTCTTC.

The rearrangement joins TRBV12-3 or TRBV12-4 to TRBJ2-5; the D gene could be TRBD1 or TRBD2 (6 bases each). CDR3 length: 14 amino acids. Trimming cost V 5 bases and J 4 bases, with 14 bases left between them. DNA for the CDR3: TGTGCCAGCAGTCCAAACGGGGGCGCAGAGACCCAGTACTTC. Protein sequence: CASSPNGGAETQYF.

The chain joins TRBV20-1 to TRBJ1-2; the D is unclear. The V and J ends lost 3 bases and 6 bases respectively, with 11 bases between them. CDR3 size: 12 residues. Germline V gene lookup returns CDR1 DFQATT and CDR2 SNEGSKA (reference sequence). The CDR3 DNA follows: TGCAGTGCTAGTAAAACAATCAATGGCTACACCTTC. It translates to CSASKTINGYTF.

The chain links TRBV20-1 to TRBJ2-1; D unresolved. The CDR3 runs 12 residues. The germline gives CDR1 DFQATT, CDR2 SNEGSKA (reference sequence). Trimming cost V 5 bases and J 6 bases, with 11 bases left between them. CDR3 nucleotide sequence: TGCAGTGCTTTCCCTACCCCCAATGAGCAGTTCTTC. It is translated as CSAFPTPNEQFF.

As regards this clonotype: Just one base apart from a much larger clone, this may be a read error. The chain recombines TRBV7-3 with TRBJ1-1; D uncertain. Per the germline V gene, CDR1 is SGHTA and CDR2 is FQGTGA. The CDR3 runs 14 residues. CDR3 in amino acids: CTSSADGGSSEAFF. CDR3 nucleotides: TGTACCAGCAGCGCGGACGGTGGGTCATCTGAAGCTTTCTTT. Supplemented by reference TRBV7-3 and TRBJ1-1, the full variable domain reads GAGVSQTPSNKVTEKGKYVELRCDPISGHTALYWYRQSLGQGPEFLIYFQGTGAADDSGLPNDRFFAVRPEGSVSTLKIQRTERGDSAVYLCTSSADGGSSEAFFGQGTRLTVV.

A word on this clonotype: This may come from a read error, since a much larger clone is one base off. The chain is built from TRBV2 and TRBJ2-7, with D possibly being TRBD1 or TRBD2 (5 bases each). The germline CDR1 and CDR2 sequences are SNHLY and FYNNEI. The CDR3 spans 14 residues. The CDR3 coding sequence is TGTGGCAGCGGCACAGGTGAGGGGCCCTACGAGCAGTACTTC. As protein: CGSGTGEGPYEQYF.

This clonotype has a handful of counts. The CDR3, as DNA: TGCGCCAGCAGCCAAGATCGACTTAGGGACACTGAAGCTTTCTTT. This encodes CASSQDRLRDTEAFF. The chain uses TRBV4-1 and TRBJ1-1; no firm D call. CDR1 and CDR2 (germline): MGHRA, YSYEKL. Trimming shortened V by 0 bases and J by 3 bases, and 11 bases separated the two germline ends. The length of the CDR3 is 15 residues.

CDR3 nucleotide sequence: TGCAGTGCTAGACAGAGCGACTCCTACGAGCAGTACTTC. It yields the protein CSARQSDSYEQYF. The V gene is TRBV20-1, the J gene TRBJ2-7, with D unclear. Germline loops: CDR1 DFQATT, CDR2 SNEGSKA (reference sequence). This CDR3 is 13 amino acids long. Trimming left V 2 bases short and J 0 bases short, with 8 bases between.

This chain joins TRBV7-2 and TRBJ2-7; D possibly matches TRBD1 or TRBD2 (5 bases each). The CDR3 is made up of 15 amino acids. V lost 2 bases and J lost 2, with 13 bases in between. Germline CDR1 is SGHTA and CDR2 is FQGNSA. The DNA for the CDR3 is TGTGCCAGCAGCTTACCCTGGGACGGGACCTACGAGCAGTACTTC. Amino acids: CASSLPWDGTYEQYF.

In regard to this clonotype: A read error is possible here, since a much larger clone lies one base away. The chain uses TRBV2 and TRBJ1-2; possible D gene TRBD1, 5 bases. Trimming removed 10 bases at V and 2 bases at J, with 20 bases between. CDR3 length: 15 amino acids. CDR1 and CDR2 from the germline V gene are SNHLY and FYNNEI. As DNA, the CDR3 is TGTGCCACCACACGACGCGACAGAGGGAACTATGGCTACACCTTC. It translates to CATTRRDRGNYGYTF.

The chain joins TRBV9 to TRBJ2-7, with 10 bases lining up with TRBD2. Germline loops: CDR1 SGDLS, CDR2 YYNGEE. CDR3 length equals 14 residues. With 0 bases clipped from V and 4 bases from J, the junction kept 1 base outside the gene matches. CDR3 nucleotide sequence: TGTGCCAGCAGCGTAGATAGCGGGGGGTACGAGCAGTACTTC. This gives the protein CASSVDSGGYEQYF.

In regard to this clonotype: This likely comes from a read error, as the CDR3 has no conserved phenylalanine or tryptophan at its end. The rearrangement joins TRBV19 to TRBJ1-1; D is unresolved. V lost 3 bases to trimming and J lost 4 bases, with 24 bases between them. Germline CDR1 is LNHDA and CDR2 is SQIVND (reference sequence). The CDR3 spans 18 residues. The CDR3 protein is CASSIGPLPSGLVTEAFL. CDR3 sequence (DNA): TGTGCCAGTAGTATCGGGCCACTTCCATCTGGGTTGGTCACTGAAGCTTTCCTT.

At least ten counts were recorded for this clonotype. The DNA for the CDR3 is TGTGCCACCAGCAGGGCACAGGGGAACACTGAAGCTTTCTTT. The encoded protein is CATSRAQGNTEAFF. The V and J genes are TRBV15 and TRBJ1-1, with D perhaps TRBD1 (6 bases). Looked up from germline, CDR1 is LNHNV and CDR2 is YYDKDF (reference sequence). The CDR3 sequence is 14 residues long. Trimming removed 3 bases at V and 1 base at J, with 9 bases between.

J is TRBJ2-3 and V is TRBV7-2; a weak D match, TRBD1 (6 bases). Germline V gene data show CDR1 as SGHTA and CDR2 as FQGNSA. The germline V and J ends were trimmed by 5 bases and 2 bases, with 14 bases remaining between them. The CDR3 length is 15 residues. CDR3 protein: CASSQIRGTTDTQYF. CDR3 bases: TGTGCCAGCAGCCAAATCAGGGGTACCACAGATACGCAGTATTTT.

In its sample, this clonotype was seen a few times. This sequence joins TRBV2 and TRBJ2-7; maybe TRBD1 (5 bases). The V and J ends lost 3 bases and 7 bases respectively, with 13 bases between them. The CDR3 spans 13 residues. The germline V gene encodes CDR1 SNHLY and CDR2 FYNNEI. The DNA for the CDR3 is TGTGCCAGCAGTGATGTCGACAGCCGGGAGCAGTACTTC. It is translated as CASSDVDSREQYF.

The V gene is TRBV9, the J gene TRBJ2-6; 8 positions agree with TRBD2. V was pared by 2 bases and J by 0 bases, with 7 bases of the junction left unmatched. The CDR3 totals 18 residues. Germline values: CDR1 SGDLS, CDR2 YYNGEE. As DNA, the CDR3 is TGTGCCAGCAGCGTGGCGCCGGGGACTAGCTCTGGGGCCAACGTCCTGACTTTC. It codes for CASSVAPGTSSGANVLTF.

This CDR3 reads CSARGCQPDSNTGELFF. CDR3 coding DNA: TGCAGTGCTAGAGGTTGTCAACCCGACTCAAACACCGGGGAGCTGTTTTTT. The gene calls are TRBV20-1 and TRBJ2-2; D gene unclear. The CDR3 is made up of 17 amino acids. Trimming removed 1 base from V and 2 bases from J, with 17 bases in between. Germline V gene lookup returns CDR1 DFQATT and CDR2 SNEGSKA (reference sequence).